The rows below give T cell receptor beta chains drawn from one sample of a study of CD8 T cells in Susac syndrome. MiXCR, run by TCRdb on the immunoSEQ multiplex PCR reads, gives a single entry per CDR3 protein. This repertoire shows about 180,000 distinct CDR3 sequences, approximately 96% found once; its top ten account for 0.15% to 0.2%. The sequenced sample was CD8+ T cells from PBMCs. The receptors shown here come from a human donor with multiple sclerosis. Each CDR3 is given with its conserved first and last residue. The order of the fields is J gene, V gene, CDR3 protein.

J gene: TRBJ2-7
V gene: TRBV20-1
CDR3 protein: CSARSLGQPYEQYF

J gene: TRBJ2-1
V gene: TRBV7-9
CDR3 protein: CASSSAEQFF

J gene: TRBJ2-1
V gene: TRBV20-1
CDR3 protein: CSAILLAGGRGEQFF

J gene: TRBJ2-1
V gene: TRBV12-5
CDR3 protein: CASSGTGDYNEQFF

J gene: TRBJ2-1
V gene: TRBV3-1
CDR3 protein: CASSQDQGDEQFF

J gene: TRBJ2-1
V gene: TRBV20-1
CDR3 protein: CSAPGGGSRDEQFF

J gene: TRBJ2-5
V gene: TRBV4-1
CDR3 protein: CASSQGGETQYF

J gene: TRBJ2-1
V gene: TRBV11-2
CDR3 protein: CASSQMNEQFF

J gene: TRBJ1-1
V gene: TRBV9
CDR3 protein: CASGSNTEAFF

J gene: TRBJ1-4
V gene: TRBV18
CDR3 protein: CASSPGTVEKLFF